This T cell receptor beta chain was documented in a study of human thymus T cells. General study results and limits: There appeared to be biased usage of V and J genes in thymic and blood repertoires.

Assay: immunoSEQ multiplex PCR; the TCRdb copy retains only in-frame clones and omits some. The table lists about 43,000 clones, 85% to 95% of them singletons. The CDR3 contains 15 residues. Germline assignment: CDR1 SGHTA and CDR2 FQGNSA. V lost 5 bases to trimming and J lost 0 bases, with 11 bases between them. As concerns this clone: The antigen is not known.

Half of the eight donors gave roughly 0.45-1 mL blood during surgery. All available leukocytes, rather than a set cell count, yielded the blood DNA. The sequence derives from a girl under two years old with a congenital heart defect but otherwise immunologically healthy. The chain joins TRBV7-2 to TRBJ1-3; D gene ambiguous. Sequenced material: blood. CDR3 in DNA: TGTGCCAGCAGCCTGGATGGCCTCTCTGGAAACACCATATATTTT. Protein: CASSLDGLSGNTIYF.